These 11 T cell receptor beta chains were sequenced from one sample in a study of regulatory T cells. Study-level results: In CD3G-deficient patients, conventional CD4+ T cells were enriched for hydrophobic CDR3 residues at positions 6 and 7.

Primers: 52 TRBV forward and 13 TRBJ reverse. Libraries were prepared by immunoSEQ multiplex PCR; TCRdb keeps only in-frame clonotypes and omits some of them. The sample holds tens of thousands of clones, more than 85% seen once. The antigens these receptors bind are not known. The sample comprised conventional CD4+ T cells sorted from blood. These receptors were collected from a child aged 2 to 10 with CD3G deficiency.

V gene TRBV20-1 combines with J gene TRBJ2-7, with 8 bases matching TRBD1. The V gene end was trimmed by 7 bases and the J gene end by 6 bases; junction bases not matched to a gene: 5. The CDR3 spans 11 residues. Germline values: CDR1 DFQATT, CDR2 SNEGSKA (reference sequence). CDR3 loop: CSVPDRGEQYF. The CDR3 DNA follows: TGCAGTGTCCCCGACAGGGGCGAGCAGTACTTC.

V usage is TRBV27 and J usage is TRBJ2-1; D possibly matches TRBD1 or TRBD2 (5 bases each). V dropped 10 bases and J dropped 9 bases, with 19 bases sitting between them. The CDR3 is 13 residues long. Germline V lookup: CDR1 MNHEY, CDR2 SMNVEV (reference sequence). In nucleotides, the CDR3 is TGTGCCACCTGGGACCGCTTGAGGGGTGAGCAGTTCTTC. Amino acid sequence: CATWDRLRGEQFF.

The V and J genes are TRBV5-1 and TRBJ2-2, with D tentatively TRBD1 (6 bases). This CDR3 is 14 amino acids long. Germline-derived CDR1 and CDR2 are SGHRS and YFSETQ. V lost 4 bases and J 3 bases, leaving 10 bases between the germline ends. As DNA, the CDR3 is TGCGCCAGCAGCCAGGACAGATACACCGGGGAGCTGTTTTTT. Residues: CASSQDRYTGELFF.

The chain links TRBV6-1 to TRBJ2-7; D remains ambiguous. Germline CDR1 and CDR2: MNHNS and SASEGT. With 0 bases removed from V and 9 bases from J, the gap between germline ends came to 15 bases. The CDR3 is made up of 14 amino acids. CDR3 coding DNA: TGTGCCAGCAGTGAAGCGCACGGCGGCGTCCTGCAGTACTTC. Its protein product is CASSEAHGGVLQYF.

The rearrangement uses TRBV28 and TRBJ2-3, with 8 positions matching TRBD2. This CDR3 comprises 13 residues. Looked up from germline, CDR1 is MDHEN and CDR2 is SYDVKM. V shed 6 bases and J 4 bases; nucleotides not matched to a gene: 3. CDR3 sequence: CASSGGGPDTQYF. CDR3 in DNA: TGTGCCAGCAGCGGGGGGGGCCCAGATACGCAGTATTTT. Together with reference TRBV28 and TRBJ2-3, the CDR3 gives the full variable domain: DVKVTQSSRYLVKRTGEKVFLECVQDMDHENMFWYRQDPGLGLRLIYFSYDVKMKEKGDIPEGYSVSREKKERFSLILESASTNQTSMYLCASSGGGPDTQYFGPGTRLTVL.

V is TRBV21-1 and J is TRBJ2-3; TRBD2 is the table's D call and was not checked against the DNA. TRBV21-1 is a pseudogene segment. CDR3 length: 11 amino acids. The CDR3 is CASSNRGDQYF. CDR3 in DNA: TGTGCCAGCAGCAATCGGGGGGACCAGTATTTT.

This clone was seen once. This rearrangement joins TRBV28 to TRBJ1-3, with D perhaps TRBD1 (5 bases). Germline assignment: CDR1 MDHEN and CDR2 SYDVKM. The V end lost 6 bases, the J end lost 3 bases, and 18 bases lay between the germline ends. CDR3 size: 16 residues. CDR3 sequence: CASSTSFGAGGNTIYF. CDR3 coding DNA: TGTGCCAGCAGCACCAGTTTCGGGGCAGGTGGAAACACCATATATTTT.

The gene calls are TRBV28 and TRBJ1-2; 8 positions agree with TRBD1. Germline CDR1 is MDHEN and CDR2 is SYDVKM. J lost 8 bases, V lost 5 bases, and 7 bases had no gene match. The CDR3 has 13 residues. The DNA of the CDR3 is TGTGCCAGCAGTCCAGGAGACAGGGGCGGCTACACCTTC. It yields the protein CASSPGDRGGYTF.

The chain employs TRBV28 and TRBJ1-4, with D tentatively TRBD1 (5 bases). The germline V and J ends were trimmed by 4 bases and 6 bases, with 18 bases remaining between them. Looked up from germline, CDR1 is MDHEN and CDR2 is SYDVKM. This CDR3 spans 16 amino acids. CDR3 region: CASSSRISGEDEKLFF. The CDR3 bases are TGTGCCAGCAGTTCCCGCATCTCGGGGGAGGATGAAAAACTGTTTTTT.

The chain has TRBV7-9 and TRBJ2-3; 8 bases fit TRBD2. The length of the CDR3 is 15 residues. V trimming: 2 bases; J trimming: 5 bases; junction bases outside the gene matches: 6. From germline, CDR1 is SEHNR and CDR2 FQNEAQ (reference sequence). The CDR3 DNA reads TGTGCCAGCAGCTTACAGCGAGCGGGGGTAGATACGCAGTATTTT. It encodes CASSLQRAGVDTQYF.

This chain connects TRBV5-1 to TRBJ2-1; 10 bases align to TRBD2. CDR1 and CDR2 from the germline V gene are SGHRS and YFSETQ. V was clipped by 0 bases and J by 4 bases; unmatched bases: 1. The CDR3 sequence is 15 residues long. CDR3 amino acids: CASSLGGLAYNEQFF. DNA of the CDR3: TGCGCCAGCAGCTTGGGGGGACTAGCGTACAATGAGCAGTTCTTC.